This TCR beta chain emerged from a study of cytomegalovirus exposure and HLA in healthy donors. A word on this clone: The antigen is not known.

Study results and limitations: A later analysis found common viral pathogens apparently linked to several of the most significant clusters.

The study ran its PCR with 60 Vbeta and 13 Jbeta primers. Sequencing was performed with immunoSEQ multiplex PCR; in TCRdb, only in-frame clones are kept and a portion is missing. The sample consists of about 120,000 clones, approximately 80% of them appearing once. This CDR3 comprises 13 residues. Deletions cut 1 base from V and 8 bases from J, with 10 bases between. Per the germline V gene, CDR1 is SGHRS and CDR2 is YFSETQ. Donors consisted of healthy bone marrow donors. Donors sampled were nominally healthy, though unrecorded immune exposures were likely. The sequenced sample consisted of PBMCs. This chain joins TRBV5-1 and TRBJ2-1; the D gene is possibly TRBD1 (5 bases). The TCR was taken from a man aged 50 to 60 in good health and CMV-seropositive. The CDR3 DNA sequence: TGCGCCAGCAGCTTGTATGGGGCCCATGAGCAGTTCTTC. This sequence encodes CASSLYGAHEQFF. Filled out from reference TRBV5-1 and TRBJ2-1, the complete variable domain reads KAGVTQTPRYLIKTRGQQVTLSCSPISGHRSVSWYQQTPGQGLQFLFEYFSETQRNKGNFPGRFSGRQFSNSRSEMNVSTLELGDSALYLCASSLYGAHEQFFGPGTRLTVL.